This T cell receptor (beta chain) emerged from a study of CD4 and CD8 cells across lung adenocarcinoma regions. Localized lung adenocarcinoma, a non-small cell lung cancer, affected the donors. Germline lookup yields CDR1 MNHEY and CDR2 SVGEGT. CDR3 size: 14 residues. The ends were cut back, 4 bases at V and 7 bases at J, with 13 bases in the middle. This clonotype was detected ten times or more. One entry per CDR3 protein, called by TCRdb with MiXCR from the PCR reads. Here the sample spans more than 9,000 distinct CDR3 sequences, 40% to 50% being singletons. The J gene is TRBJ2-2, the V gene TRBV6-2 or TRBV6-3, with D maybe TRBD2 (6 bases). The sequencing input was CD8+ T cells from the margin of a lung tumor. The receptor was derived from a female donor with lung adenocarcinoma. The CD4 and CD8 labels of this study may be unreliable. The DNA for the CDR3 is TGTGCCAGCAGTTTGATAGCGGAAGGCGGGGAGCTGTTTTTT. It specifies CASSLIAEGGELFF.